The rows below give T cell receptor beta chains drawn from one sample of a study of T-cell reconstitution after alpha-beta-depleted transplantation in children. TCRdb ran MiXCR on the PCR reads and lists one entry per CDR3 protein. The sample records about 170,000 distinct CDR3 sequences, 8.5% to 14% being singletons. The input for sequencing was PBMCs, taken before TCRalphabeta/CD19-depleted stem cell transplant. The receptors originated from a boy aged 2 to 10 with acute myeloid leukemia, due to receive a stem cell transplant. The CDR3 runs from the conserved cysteine through the conserved F or W. D genes are given only for firm matches. Clone sizes are given selectively: once, few, many, or a class where the clone is expanded.

length | J | V | D | size | DNA | CDR3
16 | TRBJ2-1 | TRBV5-1 | TRBD1 | many | TGCGCCAGCAGCTTTTTACAGGGGGCCAGCTACAATGAGCAGTTCTTC | CASSFLQGASYNEQFF
17 | TRBJ2-1 | TRBV5-6 | TRBD2 | many | TGTGCCAGCAGCATCGGACTAGCGGGAGGGCCGTTCGGTGAGCAGTTCTTC | CASSIGLAGGPFGEQFF
12 | TRBJ2-1 | TRBV13 | TRBD2 | once | TGTGCCAGCAGCTTTAGCGGGAGGAGTCTGTTCTTC | CASSFSGRSLFF
15 | TRBJ1-2 | TRBV7-9 | - | - | TGTGCCAGCAGCCCCCGGGCCTTAACATCCTATGGCTACACCTTC | CASSPRALTSYGYTF
14 | TRBJ2-3 | TRBV11-2 | - | many | TGTGCCAGCAGATTTGGGGTTGTTACAGATACGCAGTATTTT | CASRFGVVTDTQYF
14 | TRBJ1-4 | TRBV7-9 | - | - | TGTGCCAGCAGCTTTGCAACAACTAATGAAAAACTGTTTTTT | CASSFATTNEKLFF
14 | TRBJ1-1 | TRBV2 | - | many | TGTGCCACCCTTTTGCCGGGTCCTGACACTGAAGCTTTCTTT | CATLLPGPDTEAFF
14 | TRBJ2-7 | TRBV28 | TRBD1 | many | TGTGCCAGCAGTTTTGGGACAGCCTCCTACGAGCAGTACTTC | CASSFGTASYEQYF
13 | TRBJ2-1 | TRBV9 | - | many | TGTGCCAGCAGCGTATCGCCAAACAATGAGCAGTTCTTC | CASSVSPNNEQFF
15 | TRBJ2-4 | TRBV2 | - | many | TGTGCCAGCAGTAAATCACGGACGGTAGAAAACATTCAGTACTTC | CASSKSRTVENIQYF
14 | TRBJ2-7 | TRBV7-6 | TRBD1 | many | TGTGCCAGCAGCTCGGGACAGGGGCTTTTCGAGCAGTACTTC | CASSSGQGLFEQYF
14 | TRBJ1-1 | TRBV6-5 | TRBD1 | many | TGTGCCAGCAGTTACCGACAGGGAGGCACTGAAGCTTTCTTT | CASSYRQGGTEAFF
14 | TRBJ2-2 | TRBV20-1 | TRBD2 | many | TGCAGTGCTAGCGGGAGGGGGGACACCGGGGAGCTGTTTTTT | CSASGRGDTGELFF
14 | TRBJ2-3 | TRBV28 | - | many | TGTGCCAGCAGTCCATCGACCTACACAGATACGCAGTATTTT | CASSPSTYTDTQYF